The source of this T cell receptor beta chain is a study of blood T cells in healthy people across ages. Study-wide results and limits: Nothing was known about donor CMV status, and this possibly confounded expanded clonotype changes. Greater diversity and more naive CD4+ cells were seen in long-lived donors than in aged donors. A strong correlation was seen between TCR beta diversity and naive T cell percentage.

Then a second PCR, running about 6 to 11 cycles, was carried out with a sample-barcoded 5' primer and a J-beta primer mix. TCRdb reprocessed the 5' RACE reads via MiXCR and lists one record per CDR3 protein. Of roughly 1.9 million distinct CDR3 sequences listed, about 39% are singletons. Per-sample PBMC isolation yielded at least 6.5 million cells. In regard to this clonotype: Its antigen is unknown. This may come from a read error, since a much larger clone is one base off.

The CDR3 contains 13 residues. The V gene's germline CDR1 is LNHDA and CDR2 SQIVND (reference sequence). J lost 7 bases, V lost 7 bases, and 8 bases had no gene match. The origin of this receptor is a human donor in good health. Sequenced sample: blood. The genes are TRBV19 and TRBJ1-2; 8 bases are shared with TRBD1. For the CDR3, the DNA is TGTGCCAGTAACCCGGACAGGGAGAGTGGCTACACCTTC. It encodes CASNPDRESGYTF.